These 11 T cell receptor beta chains came from one sample sequenced in a study of prognosis after radiotherapy for stage I lung cancer. TCR beta CDR3 amplification from genomic DNA was performed by two-round multiplex PCR. Amplification in first-round PCR relied on primers specific to each TRBV and TRBJ gene. TCRdb processed the multiplex PCR reads anew with MiXCR; each CDR3 protein has one entry. The repertoire has some 34,000 distinct CDR3 sequences, about 32% of them found once; the top ten carry roughly 26%. This sample comprised PBMCs, obtained before or after stereotactic body radiation therapy (not recorded which). The origin of the receptors is a donor of 50 years or more with non-small cell lung cancer.

This clonotype was seen repeatedly, ten times or more. The V and J genes are TRBV4-1 and TRBJ2-7, with TRBD2 as a possible D gene (5 bases). The germline CDR1 and CDR2 sequences are MGHRA and YSYEKL. The CDR3 sequence is 14 residues long. Trimming cost V 1 base and J 3 bases, with 10 bases left between them. CDR3 sequence: CASSQVPGNYEQYF. The CDR3 region has the DNA TGCGCCAGCAGCCAAGTTCCGGGAAACTACGAGCAGTACTTC.

For this clonotype: A much larger clone lies a single base off, so this may be a read error. J is TRBJ1-4 and V is TRBV19; no definite D call. The CDR3 runs 15 residues. Germline V CDR1 and CDR2: LNHDA, SQIVND (reference sequence). The chain's CDR3 is CASSIARTANERLFF. Here the CDR3 DNA reads TGTGCCAGTAGTATAGCCCGGACCGCTAATGAAAGACTGTTTTTT.

This clonotype is a singleton in its sample. With a far larger clone one base away, a read error is the likely cause. The chain employs TRBV6-2 or TRBV6-3 and TRBJ2-7, with D maybe TRBD2 (5 bases). Germline V gene lookup returns CDR1 MNHEY and CDR2 SVGEGT. Trimming shortened V by 8 bases and J by 0 bases, and 20 bases separated the two germline ends. The CDR3 contains 16 residues. The CDR3 spells CASGDLRGSFSYEQYF. The CDR3, as DNA: TGTGCCAGCGGTGACCTCCGGGGTTCCTTCTCCTACGAGCAGTACTTC.

There are many counts of this clonotype. The chain employs TRBV12-3 or TRBV12-4 and TRBJ1-4; 9 nucleotides match TRBD1. Losses at the gene ends were 5 bases for V and 7 bases for J; bases not matched to a gene: 8. The CDR3 covers 15 residues. The CDR3 DNA follows: TGTGCCAGCAGTAAACAGGGGGCGCAGGGTGAAAAACTGTTTTTT. This sequence encodes CASSKQGAQGEKLFF.

CDR3 amino acids: CAIKGGSTDEQYF. As DNA, the CDR3 is TGTGCCATCAAGGGCGGGAGTACCGACGAGCAGTACTTC. The chain combines TRBV10-3 with TRBJ2-7; 7 bases match TRBD2. Germline values: CDR1 ENHRY, CDR2 SYGVKD. This CDR3 spans 13 amino acids. After removal of 7 bases from V and 5 bases from J, the junction contained 8 bases not matched to a gene.

This clonotype was recorded many times. V is TRBV5-1 and J is TRBJ2-7, with TRBD1 matching 9 bases. V gave up 3 bases and J gave up 6 bases; unmatched junction bases: 7. CDR3 length: 14 residues. The germline V gene has CDR1 SGHRS and CDR2 YFSETQ. The CDR3, as DNA: TGCGCCAGCAGCTGGGGACAGGGTATTTCCGAGCAGTACTTC. Its translation: CASSWGQGISEQYF.

This clonotype was seen repeatedly, ten times or more. The V and J genes are TRBV30 and TRBJ2-1; tentatively, D is TRBD2 (7 bases). CDR3 size: 13 residues. Trimming pared 5 bases from V and 0 bases from J, leaving 8 bases between. Germline V CDR1 and CDR2: GTSNPN, SVGIG (reference sequence). The DNA for the CDR3 is TGTGCCTGGGCGGGGGCCTCCTACAATGAGCAGTTCTTC. Amino acids: CAWAGASYNEQFF.

A note on this clonotype: A single base separates this from a much larger clone, so it may be a read error. The chain uses TRBV7-2 and TRBJ1-1; a weak D match, TRBD1 (6 bases). The CDR3 sequence is 14 residues long. V was shortened by 4 bases and J by 4 bases, with 13 bases between the two germline ends. From germline, CDR1 is SGHTA and CDR2 FQGNSA. The CDR3 DNA follows: TGTGCCAGCAGCTGGCACAGGGCGGTCACTGAAGCTTTCTTT. Residues: CASSWHRAVTEAFF.

Many counts were recorded for this clonotype. This chain connects TRBV20-1 to TRBJ2-5; TRBD1 matches 9 bases. The germline CDR1 and CDR2 sequences are DFQATT and SNEGSKA (reference sequence). V gave up 0 bases and J gave up 5 bases; unmatched junction bases: 7. The CDR3 contains 15 residues. The CDR3 DNA reads TGCAGTGCTAGAGATAGCGGACAGGGGTTGGAGACCCAGTACTTC. This sequence encodes CSARDSGQGLETQYF.

As regards this clonotype: A single base separates this from a much larger clone, so it may be a read error. V and J are TRBV13 and TRBJ2-1; D is unclear. Trimming removed 3 bases at V and 4 bases at J, with 7 bases between. The germline gives CDR1 PRHDT, CDR2 FYEKMQ (reference sequence). CDR3 length equals 13 residues. The CDR3 is CASSLKHYNEQFF. For the CDR3, the DNA is TGTGCCAGCAGCTTGAAACATTACAATGAGCAGTTCTTC.

This clonotype was recorded many times. This rearrangement joins TRBV7-9 to TRBJ2-2, with unresolved D. V lost 2 bases and J 2 bases, leaving 9 bases between the germline ends. This CDR3 is 15 amino acids long. The germline V gene encodes CDR1 SEHNR and CDR2 FQNEAQ (reference sequence). The CDR3 loop is CASSLLWPNTGELFF. In DNA, the CDR3 is TGTGCCAGCAGCTTATTGTGGCCTAACACCGGGGAGCTGTTTTTT.